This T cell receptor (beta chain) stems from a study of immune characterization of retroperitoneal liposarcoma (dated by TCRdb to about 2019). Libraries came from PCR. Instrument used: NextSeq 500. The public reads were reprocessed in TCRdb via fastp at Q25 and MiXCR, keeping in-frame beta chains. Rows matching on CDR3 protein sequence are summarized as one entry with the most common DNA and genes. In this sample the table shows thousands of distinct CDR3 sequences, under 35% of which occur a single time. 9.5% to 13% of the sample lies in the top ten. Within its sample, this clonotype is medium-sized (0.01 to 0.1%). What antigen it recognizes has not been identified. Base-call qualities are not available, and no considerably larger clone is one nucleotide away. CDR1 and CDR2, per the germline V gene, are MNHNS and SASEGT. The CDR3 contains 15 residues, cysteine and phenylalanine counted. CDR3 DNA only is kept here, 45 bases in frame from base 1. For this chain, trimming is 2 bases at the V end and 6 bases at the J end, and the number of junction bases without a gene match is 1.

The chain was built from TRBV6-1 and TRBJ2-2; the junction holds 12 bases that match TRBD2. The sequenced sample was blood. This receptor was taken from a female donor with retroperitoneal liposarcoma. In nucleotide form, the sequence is TGTGCCAGCAGTGAACTAGCGGGGGGGCCCGGGGAGCTGTTTTTT. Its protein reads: CASSELAGGPGELFF.